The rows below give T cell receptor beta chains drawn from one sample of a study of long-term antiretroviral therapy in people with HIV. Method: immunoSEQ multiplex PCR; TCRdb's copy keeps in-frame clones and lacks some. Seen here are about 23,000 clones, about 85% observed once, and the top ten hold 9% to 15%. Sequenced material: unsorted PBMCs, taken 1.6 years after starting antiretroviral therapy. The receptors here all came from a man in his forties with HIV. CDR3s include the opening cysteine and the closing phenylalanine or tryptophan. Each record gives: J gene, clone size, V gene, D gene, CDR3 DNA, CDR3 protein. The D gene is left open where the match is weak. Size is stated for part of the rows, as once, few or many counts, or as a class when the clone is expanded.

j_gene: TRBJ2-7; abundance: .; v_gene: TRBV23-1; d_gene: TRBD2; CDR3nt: TGCGCCAGCAGTCAATCTTGCAGGCATAGGCTAGCGGGATTTTACGAGCAGTACTTC; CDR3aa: CASSQSCRHRLAGFYEQYF
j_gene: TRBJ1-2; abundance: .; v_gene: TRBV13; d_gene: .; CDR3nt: TGTGCCAGCAGCTTAGGCCCCGTAGATGGCTACACCTTC; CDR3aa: CASSLGPVDGYTF
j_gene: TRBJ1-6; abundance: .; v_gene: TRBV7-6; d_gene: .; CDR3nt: TGTGCCAGCAGCCCAAATGCGGGAGCCTATAATTCACCCCTCCACTTT; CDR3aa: CASSPNAGAYNSPLHF
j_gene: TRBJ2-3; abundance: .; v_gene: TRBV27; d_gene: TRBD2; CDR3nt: TGTGCCAGCAGTTACAGGACTAGCGGGATCCCAGATACGCAGTATTTT; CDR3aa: CASSYRTSGIPDTQYF
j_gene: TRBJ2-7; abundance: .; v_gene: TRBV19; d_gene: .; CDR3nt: TGTGCCAGTAGTATCCCAGGCTCGGGGCCCTACGAGCAGTACTTC; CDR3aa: CASSIPGSGPYEQYF
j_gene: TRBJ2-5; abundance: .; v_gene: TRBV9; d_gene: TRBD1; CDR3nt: TGTGCCAGCAGCGCCGGACAGGGGGCTGGAGAGACCCAGTACTTC; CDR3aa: CASSAGQGAGETQYF
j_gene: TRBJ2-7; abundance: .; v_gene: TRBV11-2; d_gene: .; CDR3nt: TGTGCCAGCAGCCCACTGATCGGTCCAAGGGGATACGAGCAGTACTTC; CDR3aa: CASSPLIGPRGYEQYF
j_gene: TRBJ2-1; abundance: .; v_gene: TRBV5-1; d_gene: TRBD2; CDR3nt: TGCGCCAGCAGCTTGGCCGGGACTAGCGGGGGAACCGAGCGGTTCTTC; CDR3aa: CASSLAGTSGGTERFF
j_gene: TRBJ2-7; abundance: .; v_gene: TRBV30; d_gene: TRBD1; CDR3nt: TGTGCCTGGACTTCCGGGACAGGGGGCCCCCGGTACTTC; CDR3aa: CAWTSGTGGPRYF
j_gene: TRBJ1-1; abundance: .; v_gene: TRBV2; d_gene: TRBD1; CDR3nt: TGTGCCAGCAGTGTCTCGGGGACAGGGGAGGTTGGGGGCACTGAAGCTTTCTTT; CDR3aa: CASSVSGTGEVGGTEAFF
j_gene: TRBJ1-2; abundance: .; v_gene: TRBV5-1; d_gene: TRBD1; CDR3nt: TGCGCCAGCAGCAGGGACAGGGGGACCTATGGCTACACCTTC; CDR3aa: CASSRDRGTYGYTF
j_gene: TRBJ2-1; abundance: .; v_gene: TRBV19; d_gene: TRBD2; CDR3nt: TGTGCCAGTAGTATACCCCGAGTAGCGGGGGGGCCCAATGAGCAGTTCTTC; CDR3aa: CASSIPRVAGGPNEQFF
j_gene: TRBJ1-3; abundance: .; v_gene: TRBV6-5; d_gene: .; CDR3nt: TGTGCCAGCAGTTACCCGAAGAAAGGCTCTGGAAACACCATATATTTT; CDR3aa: CASSYPKKGSGNTIYF
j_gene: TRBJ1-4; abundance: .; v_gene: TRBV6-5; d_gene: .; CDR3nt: TGTGCCAGCAGTTACTCATTCGCTGCAACTAATGAAAAACTGTTTTTT; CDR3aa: CASSYSFAATNEKLFF
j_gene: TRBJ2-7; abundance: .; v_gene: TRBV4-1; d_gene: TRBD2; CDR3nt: TGCGCCAGCAGCCAAGATACGGGACTAGTAAGCGAGCAGTACTTC; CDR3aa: CASSQDTGLVSEQYF
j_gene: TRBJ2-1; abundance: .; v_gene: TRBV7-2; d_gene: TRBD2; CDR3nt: TGTGCCAGCAGCCAACGACTAGCGGGGGGGCCGGGGAATGAGCAGTTCTTC; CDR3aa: CASSQRLAGGPGNEQFF
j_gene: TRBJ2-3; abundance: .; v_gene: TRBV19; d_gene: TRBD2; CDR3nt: TGTGCCACCTCCCCCGGGACTAGCGGTAGCACAGATACGCAGTATTTT; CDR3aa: CATSPGTSGSTDTQYF
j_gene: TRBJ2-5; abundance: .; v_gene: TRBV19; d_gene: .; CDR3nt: TGTGCCAGTAGTATCAGGGTACAAGAGACCCAGTACTTC; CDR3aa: CASSIRVQETQYF
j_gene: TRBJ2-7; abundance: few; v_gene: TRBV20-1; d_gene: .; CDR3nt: TGCAGTGCTAGGTGGGGCTACGAGCAGTACTTC; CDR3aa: CSARWGYEQYF
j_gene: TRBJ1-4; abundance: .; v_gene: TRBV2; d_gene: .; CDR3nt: TGTGCCAGCAGTGTGAGGGTTAGGGAAAAACTGTTTTTT; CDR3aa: CASSVRVREKLFF
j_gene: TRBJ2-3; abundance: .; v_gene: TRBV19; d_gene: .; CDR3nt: TGTGCCAGTAGTAGAGACGGCACAGATACGCAGTATTTT; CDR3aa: CASSRDGTDTQYF
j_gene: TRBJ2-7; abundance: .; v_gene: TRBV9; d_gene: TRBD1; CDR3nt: TGTGCCAGCAGCGATGGGGAGACAGGGAACTACGAGCAGTACTTC; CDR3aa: CASSDGETGNYEQYF
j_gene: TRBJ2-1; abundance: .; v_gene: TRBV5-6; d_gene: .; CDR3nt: TGTGCCAGCAGCTTGGGACTAGGCCCCACACTATACAATGAGCAGTTCTTC; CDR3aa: CASSLGLGPTLYNEQFF
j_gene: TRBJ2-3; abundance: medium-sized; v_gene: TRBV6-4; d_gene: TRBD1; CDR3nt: TGTGCCAGCAGTGGGACAGGGGGCACAGATACGCAGTATTTT; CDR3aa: CASSGTGGTDTQYF
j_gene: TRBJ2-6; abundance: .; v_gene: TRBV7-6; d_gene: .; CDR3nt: TGTGCCAGCAGCTTAGGGCCTGGGGCCAACGTCCTGACTTTC; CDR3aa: CASSLGPGANVLTF
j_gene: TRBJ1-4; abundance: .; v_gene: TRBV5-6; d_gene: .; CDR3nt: TGTGCCAGCAGCCTAATAGCAACTAATGAAAAACTGTTTTTT; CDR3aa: CASSLIATNEKLFF
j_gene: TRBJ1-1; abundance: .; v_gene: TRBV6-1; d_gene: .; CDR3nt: TGTGCCAGCAGTGAAGAATTTGTGGGGGGAACTGAAGCTTTCTTT; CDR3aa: CASSEEFVGGTEAFF
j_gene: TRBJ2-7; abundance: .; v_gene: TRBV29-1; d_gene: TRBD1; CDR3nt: TGCAGCGTTACACAGGGGGCATCTCTATACGAGCAGTACTTC; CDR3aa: CSVTQGASLYEQYF
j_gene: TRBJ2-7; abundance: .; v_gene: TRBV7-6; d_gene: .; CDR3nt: TGTGCCAGCAGCCCGGGACAATACTACGAGCAGTACTTC; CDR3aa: CASSPGQYYEQYF
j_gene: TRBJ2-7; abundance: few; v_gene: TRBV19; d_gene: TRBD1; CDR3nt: TGTGCCAGTACCGGGACAGGGGCCGGGAGTGTCCACGAGCAGTACTTC; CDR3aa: CASTGTGAGSVHEQYF
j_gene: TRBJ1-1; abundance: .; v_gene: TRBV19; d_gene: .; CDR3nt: TGTGCCACCACAGGGAGCACTGAAGCTTTCTTT; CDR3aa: CATTGSTEAFF
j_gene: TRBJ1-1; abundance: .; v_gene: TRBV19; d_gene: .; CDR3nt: TGTGCCAGTAGTACCCAGCTGAACACTGAAGCTTTCTTT; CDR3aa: CASSTQLNTEAFF